Presented here are 21 T cell receptor beta chains from one specimen sequenced in a study of blood T cell repertoires in COVID-19. The repertoire was sequenced with immunoSEQ multiplex PCR; TCRdb's copy has only in-frame clones and lacks some. Of approximately 220,000 clones listed, about nine tenths were seen once; the top ten hold 0.65% to 0.85%. The sample was peripheral blood. The receptors were sampled from a man aged 35 to 55 with acute or convalescent COVID-19.

The chain is built from TRBV27 and TRBJ2-7; TRBD1 matches 12 bases. Looked up from germline, CDR1 is MNHEY and CDR2 is SMNVEV (reference sequence). This CDR3 spans 19 amino acids. V lost 5 bases to trimming and J lost 0 bases; unmatched junction nucleotides: 14. The CDR3 here is CASSPRGQGATPSSYEQYF. The CDR3 DNA reads TGTGCCAGCAGTCCGCGGGGACAGGGGGCGACCCCTAGCTCCTACGAGCAGTACTTC.

The sample holds a few counts of this clone. This chain links TRBV6-5 with TRBJ1-2; a possible D gene is TRBD1 (5 bases). Germline CDR1 reads MNHEY; CDR2 reads SVGAGI. V lost 0 bases and J lost 3, with 8 bases in between. The CDR3 is 14 residues long. The CDR3 DNA follows: TGTGCCAGCAGTTACTCGGAAGGGGACTATGGCTACACCTTC. Its protein product is CASSYSEGDYGYTF.

The chain employs TRBV3-1 (or the pseudogene TRBV3-2) and TRBJ1-3; a weak D match, TRBD1 (5 bases). Germline CDR1 and CDR2: LGHDT and YNNKEL (reference sequence). The V and J ends lost 6 bases and 0 bases respectively, with 9 bases between them. The CDR3 extends over 14 amino acids. This CDR3 reads CASRRTSSGNTIYF. In DNA, the CDR3 is TGTGCCAGCAGGAGGACAAGCTCTGGAAACACCATATATTTT.

V and J are TRBV6-2 or TRBV6-3 and TRBJ1-5; 9 bases are shared with TRBD1. V shed 2 bases, J shed 6 bases, and the junction held 11 bases outside the gene matches. Germline V gives CDR1 MNHEY, CDR2 SVGEGT. This CDR3 region has 17 residues. The CDR3 spells CASSYLRTGVAGQPQHF. The CDR3 nucleotides are TGTGCCAGCAGTTACCTTCGGACAGGGGTAGCGGGTCAGCCCCAGCATTTT.

The chain employs TRBV14 and TRBJ1-1, with D possibly TRBD1 on 6 matching bases. The CDR3 runs 13 residues. Germline values: CDR1 SGHDN, CDR2 FVKESK. Trimming took off 4 bases at V and 3 bases at J, with 9 bases between the two ends. CDR3 sequence: CASSLNRDTEAFF. CDR3 DNA sequence: TGTGCCAGCAGCCTTAACAGGGACACTGAAGCTTTCTTT.

This rearrangement joins TRBV28 to TRBJ2-5; TRBD2 matches 8 bases. After removal of 7 bases from V and 4 bases from J, the junction contained 8 bases not matched to a gene. Germline CDR1 MDHEN, CDR2 SYDVKM. The CDR3 is 14 amino acids. The CDR3 nucleotides are TGTGCCAGCACCCCCGGGGGGGGTTTAGAGACCCAGTACTTC. Encoded protein: CASTPGGGLETQYF.

The chain combines TRBV30 with TRBJ2-2, with 8 nucleotides matching TRBD1. J was trimmed by 1 base and V by 5 bases; bases with no gene match: 15. Germline V lookup: CDR1 GTSNPN, CDR2 SVGIG (reference sequence). The CDR3 runs to 18 residues. As DNA, the CDR3 is TGTGCCTGGTCAGGAAGATTAGCCGGGACAGGGAACACCGGGGAGCTGTTTTTT. Translated, it gives CAWSGRLAGTGNTGELFF. The whole variable domain, filled in from reference TRBV30 and TRBJ2-2, reads SQTIHQWPATLVQPVGSPLSLECTVEGTSNPNLYWYRQAAGRGLQLLFYSVGIGQISSEVPQNLSASRPQDRQFILSSKKLLLSDSGFYLCAWSGRLAGTGNTGELFFGEGSRLTVL.

J is TRBJ1-5 and V is TRBV19; D call uncertain. The CDR3 contains 15 residues. Germline assignment: CDR1 LNHDA and CDR2 SQIVND (reference sequence). V was trimmed by 7 bases and J by 4 bases, leaving 17 bases between them. CDR3 nucleotide sequence: TGTGCCAGTATGTCGACCGAAGCGGGGAATCAGCCCCAGCATTTT. As protein: CASMSTEAGNQPQHF.

V is TRBV2 and J is TRBJ1-2; 7 bases align to TRBD1. The CDR3 covers 11 residues. The ends lost 2 bases at V and 10 bases at J; junction bases unmatched: 1. The germline gives CDR1 SNHLY, CDR2 FYNNEI. The CDR3 spells CASSEKGAYTF. The CDR3 nucleotides read TGTGCCAGCAGTGAAAAGGGGGCCTACACCTTC.

V is TRBV30 and J is TRBJ1-1; D remains ambiguous. CDR1 GTSNPN and CDR2 SVGIG come from the germline V gene (reference sequence). The CDR3 has 15 residues. V was clipped by 1 base and J by 0 bases, with 12 bases between them. This CDR3 is CAWSDGERMNTEAFF. DNA for the CDR3: TGTGCCTGGAGTGACGGAGAAAGGATGAACACTGAAGCTTTCTTT.

This clone was recorded a few times. V gene TRBV27 combines with J gene TRBJ2-6, with TRBD2 identical over 7 bases. The CDR3 has 17 amino acids. V shed 6 bases, J shed 2 bases, and the junction held 10 bases outside the gene matches. Germline V lookup: CDR1 MNHEY, CDR2 SMNVEV (reference sequence). CDR3 bases: TGTGCCAGCAGGGAGGTGGGTCGGGGGGCTGGGGCCAACGTCCTGACTTTC. It codes for CASREVGRGAGANVLTF.

This sequence joins TRBV7-9 and TRBJ1-3; D may be TRBD1 (6 bases). The V end was cut by 5 bases, the J end by 10 bases, with 15 bases between. Looked up from germline, CDR1 is SEHNR and CDR2 is FQNEAQ (reference sequence). This CDR3 comprises 13 residues. CDR3 DNA: TGTGCCAGCAGCCCACGGTCTCAGGGGACCATATATTTT. Translating gives CASSPRSQGTIYF.

This chain joins TRBV3-1 (or the pseudogene TRBV3-2) and TRBJ1-4; possibly TRBD1 for D (6 bases). Per the germline V gene, CDR1 is LGHDT and CDR2 is YNNKEL (reference sequence). V lost 5 bases and J 2 bases, leaving 18 bases between the germline ends. This CDR3 has 17 amino acids. CDR3 in amino acids: CASSGGRSRGTNEKLFF. The CDR3 bases are TGTGCCAGCAGCGGCGGCAGGTCTAGGGGGACTAATGAAAAACTGTTTTTT.

The V gene is TRBV19, the J gene TRBJ2-1, with TRBD2 matching over 7 bases. This CDR3 comprises 17 residues. Germline V gene data show CDR1 as LNHDA and CDR2 as SQIVND (reference sequence). Germline trimming cut 3 bases from V and 2 bases from J; bases unmatched to any gene: 10. The chain's CDR3 is CASSIPARLATYNEQFF. Here the CDR3 DNA reads TGTGCCAGTAGTATCCCCGCCCGACTAGCAACCTACAATGAGCAGTTCTTC.

The chain's CDR3 is CASSGQNQETQYF. DNA for the CDR3: TGCGCCAGCAGTGGGCAAAACCAAGAGACCCAGTACTTC. The chain couples TRBV5-1 to TRBJ2-5; D uncertain. The CDR3 runs to 13 residues. The V end lost 5 bases, the J end lost 0 bases, and 8 bases lay between the germline ends. Per the germline V gene, CDR1 is SGHRS and CDR2 is YFSETQ.

The rearrangement links TRBV7-9 to TRBJ1-2; the match to TRBD1 covers 9 bases. Germline loops: CDR1 SEHNR, CDR2 FQNEAQ (reference sequence). The CDR3 is 14 residues long. J lost 6 bases, V lost 5 bases, and 7 bases had no gene match. The CDR3 DNA follows: TGTGCCAGCAGCCTTATCACAGGGGGCGATGGCTACACCTTC. This translates into CASSLITGGDGYTF.

The chain employs TRBV7-6 and TRBJ1-5; the D gene is possibly TRBD1 (5 bases). Germline CDR1 and CDR2: SGHVS and FNYEAQ. Trimming cost V 1 base and J 5 bases, with 12 bases left between them. CDR3 length equals 15 residues. This CDR3 is CASSLVAGQDQPQHF. DNA of the CDR3: TGTGCCAGCAGCTTAGTTGCAGGGCAGGATCAGCCCCAGCATTTT.

The chain combines TRBV3-1 (or the pseudogene TRBV3-2) with TRBJ1-3; D unresolved. The germline gives CDR1 LGHDT, CDR2 YNNKEL (reference sequence). This CDR3 is 20 amino acids long. The V gene lost 3 bases and the J gene lost 0 bases, with 24 bases spanning the gap. The CDR3 is CASSHLQISAYTLSGNTIYF. In nucleotides, the CDR3 is TGTGCCAGCAGCCACCTACAGATATCGGCTTACACCCTCTCTGGAAACACCATATATTTT.

The chain employs TRBV4-1 and TRBJ1-3; tentatively, D is TRBD1 (6 bases). Germline loops: CDR1 MGHRA, CDR2 YSYEKL. V shed 3 bases and J shed 0 bases, with 12 bases lying between them. CDR3 size: 16 residues. CDR3 nucleotides: TGCGCCAGCAGCCAGGCTACAGGGCCCTCTGGAAACACCATATATTTT. Its protein product is CASSQATGPSGNTIYF.

This clone is a singleton in its sample. The genes are TRBV3-1 (or the pseudogene TRBV3-2) and TRBJ2-1; 9 positions match TRBD2. V was pared by 4 bases and J by 10 bases, with 8 bases of the junction left unmatched. Germline CDR1 is LGHDT and CDR2 is YNNKEL (reference sequence). The CDR3 runs to 14 residues. In nucleotides, the CDR3 is TGTGCCAGCAGCCCGCGGGGTAGCGGGGGAGAGCAGTTCTTC. Amino acid sequence: CASSPRGSGGEQFF.

The chain couples TRBV19 to TRBJ2-7; D perhaps matches TRBD2 (5 bases). This CDR3 is 11 amino acids long. Looked up from germline, CDR1 is LNHDA and CDR2 is SQIVND (reference sequence). The V end was cut by 1 base, the J end by 12 bases, with 10 bases between. The CDR3 here is CASSIAEALYF. CDR3 DNA sequence: TGTGCCAGTAGTATAGCGGAGGCTTTGTACTTC.